This T cell receptor (beta chain) came from a study of radiotherapy plus CTLA-4 blockade in lung cancer. Germline V gene lookup returns CDR1 MNHNS and CDR2 SASEGT. The length of the CDR3 is 15 residues. Deletions cut 0 bases from V and 3 bases from J, with 11 bases between. This clone was seen just once. TCRdb's table, derived via immunoSEQ multiplex PCR, lists solely in-frame clones and lacks some. Of about 120,000 clones listed, over 80% are singletons. This sequence was found in a human donor with non-small cell lung cancer that progressed on radiotherapy plus ipilimumab. The chain couples TRBV6-1 to TRBJ2-5; D gene uncertain. The sample in question was peripheral blood, obtained from a patient treated with radiotherapy plus ipilimumab. CDR3 residues: CASSEALGWEETQYF. In DNA, the CDR3 is TGTGCCAGCAGTGAAGCGCTAGGCTGGGAAGAGACCCAGTACTTC.